Listed below are T cell receptor beta chains from one sample, sequenced in a study of shared clonotypes between healthy human individuals. Only in-frame clones appear in the TCRdb table, and some are missing; sequencing was by immunoSEQ multiplex PCR. The sample lists roughly 890,000 clones, 92% seen once, with 24% in the top ten. Material: naive CD8+ T cells sorted from blood. All receptors derive from a young man in good health. Each CDR3 is given with its conserved first and last residue.

TRBJ2-3	TRBV11-2	CASSLGIAGVVSGTDTQYF
TRBJ1-1	TRBV6-1	CASSEAMQGPSNTEAFF
TRBJ2-3	TRBV29-1	CSVNGQDFTDTQYF
TRBJ1-2	TRBV7-3	CASSPTGGSFYGYTF
TRBJ2-1	TRBV29-1	CSVGGRLHGEQFF
TRBJ2-1	TRBV19	CASSIGALGPNEQFF
TRBJ2-3	TRBV11-2	CASSPEAGGRTDTQYF
TRBJ1-5	TRBV28	CASIITGYSNQPQHF
TRBJ2-5	TRBV5-1	CASAGLTYQETQYF
TRBJ1-2	TRBV7-9	CASSHSGAYYGYTF
TRBJ1-4	TRBV5-1	CASSSRQFNEKLFF
TRBJ1-1	TRBV7-9	CASSYHGLGPENTEAFF
TRBJ2-7	TRBV29-1	CSARGVTGTGDYEQYF
TRBJ2-7	TRBV4-2	CASSLPGTGYREQYF
TRBJ2-1	TRBV29-1	CSGGEAGDEQFF
TRBJ1-2	TRBV5-6	CASSLAGQGNFYGYTF
TRBJ1-1	TRBV7-9	CASSEQGPEAEAFF
TRBJ2-5	TRBV11-2	CASSFYLGGTKETQYF
TRBJ2-5	TRBV6-5	CASRRTSGQETQYF
TRBJ1-4	TRBV21-1	CASSKSGCNEKLFF
TRBJ2-1	TRBV14	CASSQETSGRANEQFF
TRBJ2-7	TRBV21-1	CATSPYHTTRGLAGSYEQYF
TRBJ2-2	TRBV25-1	CASSEGGWTGELFF